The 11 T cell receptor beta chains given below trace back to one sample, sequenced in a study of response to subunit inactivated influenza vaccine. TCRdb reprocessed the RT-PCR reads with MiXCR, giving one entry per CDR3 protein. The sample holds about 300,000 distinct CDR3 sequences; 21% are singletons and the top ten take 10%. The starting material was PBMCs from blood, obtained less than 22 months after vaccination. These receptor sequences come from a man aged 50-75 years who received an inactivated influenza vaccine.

The CDR3 DNA follows: TGCGCCAGCAGCTCTACCGGGACCTTCAGAGTACAAGGCTACACCTTC. This encodes CASSSTGTFRVQGYTF. The chain joins TRBV5-1 to TRBJ1-2; D may be TRBD1 (5 bases). The CDR3 sequence is 16 residues long. Germline V lookup: CDR1 SGHRS, CDR2 YFSETQ. Trimming pared 3 bases from V and 8 bases from J, leaving 23 bases between.

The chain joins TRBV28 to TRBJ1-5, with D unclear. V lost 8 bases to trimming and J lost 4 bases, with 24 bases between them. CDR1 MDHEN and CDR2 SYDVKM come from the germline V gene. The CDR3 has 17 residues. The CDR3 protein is CASGLHTGVGGNQPQHF. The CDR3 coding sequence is TGTGCCAGCGGACTTCATACGGGAGTAGGTGGGAATCAGCCCCAGCATTTT.

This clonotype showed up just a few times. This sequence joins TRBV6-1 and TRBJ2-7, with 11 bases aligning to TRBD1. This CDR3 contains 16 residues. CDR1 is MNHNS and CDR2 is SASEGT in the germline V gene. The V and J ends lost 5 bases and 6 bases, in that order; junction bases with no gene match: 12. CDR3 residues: CASSTVPGQGVLEQYF. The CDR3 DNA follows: TGTGCCAGCAGTACCGTCCCGGGACAGGGGGTACTCGAGCAGTACTTC.

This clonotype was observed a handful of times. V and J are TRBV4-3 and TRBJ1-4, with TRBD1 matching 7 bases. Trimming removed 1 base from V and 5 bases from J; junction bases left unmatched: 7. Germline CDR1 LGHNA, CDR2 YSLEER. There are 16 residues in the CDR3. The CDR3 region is CASSQVPRGGNEKLFF. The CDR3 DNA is TGCGCCAGCAGCCAAGTCCCCAGGGGGGGGAATGAAAAACTGTTTTTT.

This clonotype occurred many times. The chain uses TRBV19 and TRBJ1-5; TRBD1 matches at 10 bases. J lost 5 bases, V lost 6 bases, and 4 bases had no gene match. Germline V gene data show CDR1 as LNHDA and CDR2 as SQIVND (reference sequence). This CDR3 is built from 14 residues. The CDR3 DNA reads TGTGCCAGTAGCCCGACAGGGGGCTATCAGCCCCAGCATTTT. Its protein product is CASSPTGGYQPQHF.

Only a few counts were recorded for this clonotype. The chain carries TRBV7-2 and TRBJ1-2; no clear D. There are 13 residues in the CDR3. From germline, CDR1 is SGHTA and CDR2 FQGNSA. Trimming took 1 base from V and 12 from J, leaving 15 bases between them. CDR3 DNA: TGTGCCAGCAGCTTAGTCCCGGACCTGATGGACACCTTC. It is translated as CASSLVPDLMDTF.

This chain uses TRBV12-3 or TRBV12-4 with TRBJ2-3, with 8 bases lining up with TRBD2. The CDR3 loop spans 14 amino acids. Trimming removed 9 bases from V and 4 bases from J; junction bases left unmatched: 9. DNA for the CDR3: TGTGCCAGAACGAGCGGGAGTCGGGCAGATACGCAGTATTTT. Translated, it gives CARTSGSRADTQYF.

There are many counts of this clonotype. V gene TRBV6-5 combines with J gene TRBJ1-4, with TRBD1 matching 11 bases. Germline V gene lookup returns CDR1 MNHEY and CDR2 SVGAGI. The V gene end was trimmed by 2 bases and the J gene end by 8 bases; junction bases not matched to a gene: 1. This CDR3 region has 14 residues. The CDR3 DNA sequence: TGTGCCAGCAGTTACGGACAGGGGGCGGAAAAACTGTTTTTT. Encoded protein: CASSYGQGAEKLFF.

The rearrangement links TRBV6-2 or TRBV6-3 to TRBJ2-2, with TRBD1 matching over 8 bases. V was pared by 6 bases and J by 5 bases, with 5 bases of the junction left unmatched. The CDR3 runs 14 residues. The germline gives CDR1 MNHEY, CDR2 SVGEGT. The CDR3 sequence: CASRINRGTGELFF. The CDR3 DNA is TGTGCCAGCAGAATTAACAGGGGGACCGGGGAGCTGTTTTTT.

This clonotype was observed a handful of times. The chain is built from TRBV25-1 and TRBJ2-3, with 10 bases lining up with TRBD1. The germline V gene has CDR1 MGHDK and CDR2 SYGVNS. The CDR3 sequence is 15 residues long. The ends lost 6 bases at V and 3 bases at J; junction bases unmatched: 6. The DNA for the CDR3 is TGTGCCAGCAGCTGGACAGGGGGTAGGACAGATACGCAGTATTTT. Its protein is CASSWTGGRTDTQYF. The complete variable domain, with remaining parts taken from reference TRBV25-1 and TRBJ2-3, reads EADIYQTPRYLVIGTGKKITLECSQTMGHDKMYWYQQDPGMELHLIHYSYGVNSTEKGDLSSESTVSRIRTEHFPLTLESARPSHTSQYLCASSWTGGRTDTQYFGPGTRLTVL.

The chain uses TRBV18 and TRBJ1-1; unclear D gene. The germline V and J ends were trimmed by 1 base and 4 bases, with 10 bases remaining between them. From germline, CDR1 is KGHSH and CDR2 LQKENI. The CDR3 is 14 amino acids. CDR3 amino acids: CASSPLYRTTEAFF. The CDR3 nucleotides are TGTGCCAGCTCACCACTCTATCGGACCACTGAAGCTTTCTTT.